The entry that follows covers one TCR beta chain sequence. This sample was taken from a study of blood T cell repertoires in COVID-19. Study-wide background: Specimens from acute and convalescent COVID-19 originated in the United States, Italy and Spain.

Methods used by the authors: Reference gene primer amplification in the assay estimated nucleated cell counts. Sequencing used immunoSEQ multiplex PCR; TCRdb keeps in-frame clones, though not all of them. V, J and clone size were drawn from that table, and D and trimming were deduced from the DNA. The sample includes 400,000 to 500,000 clones, around nine tenths seen only once; the top ten take around 1.5%. Participants, about 18 to 90 years old, spanned around 25 US areas. A case of COVID-19 had been met by exposed participants within 2 weeks before study entry. The V gene lost 7 bases and the J gene lost 8 bases, with 20 bases spanning the gap. Germline CDR1 SGHVS, CDR2 FQNEAQ. This CDR3 has 15 residues.

J is TRBJ2-2 and V is TRBV7-8; D is ambiguous. The source material was PBMCs or T cells enriched from blood (not recorded which). The receptor was isolated from a woman aged 18 to 35 who had been exposed to COVID-19. The CDR3 protein is CASTHLPEETGELFF. DNA for the CDR3: TGTGCCAGCACTCACCTACCAGAGGAGACTGGGGAGCTGTTTTTT.